This T cell receptor (beta chain) was sequenced in a study of cytomegalovirus exposure and HLA in healthy donors. PCR used 60 Vbeta primers and 13 Jbeta primers. Sequencing was performed with immunoSEQ multiplex PCR; in TCRdb, only in-frame clones are kept and a portion is missing. The sample carries more than 110,000 clones, around 85% recorded once. Findings of the study overall: Later work showed greater clonal expansion in HLA-associated TCR beta chains than in equally common others.

In the case of this clone: Its antigen is as yet unknown.

Input material: PBMCs. The TCR was taken from a female donor in good health and CMV-seronegative.

The CDR3 loop is CSVEGSGSFNEQFF. The CDR3 nucleotides are TGCAGCGTTGAGGGTAGCGGGAGTTTCAATGAGCAGTTCTTC. J is TRBJ2-1 and V is TRBV29-1; 9 bases match TRBD2. V lost 3 bases and J lost 6; bases outside the gene matches: 6. This CDR3 is built from 14 residues. Germline CDR1 is SQVTM and CDR2 is ANQGSEA.